Sequencing of this T cell receptor (beta chain) was carried out in a study of low-dose radiotherapy and immunotherapy resistance in tumors. Whole-study context: Doses delivered to Cohort 2 were 1 Gy per fraction every two weeks, amounting to 13 Gy over 26 weeks.

Eligible patients had advanced solid tumors lacking tumor-infiltrating lymphocytes. This clonotype came up a few times. Covering alpha and beta chains, TRAV- and TRBV-specific primers were used for the first-strand cDNA. TCRs underwent 15 to 25 PCR cycles of amplification with a constant-region primer and V-primer adapter. In vitro transcription amplified isolated mRNA. TCRdb called the reads again in MiXCR, with one record for every CDR3 protein. The sample yields about 7,900 distinct CDR3 sequences, about 61% seen once. The sequence derives from a human donor with advanced metastatic prostate, ovarian, gallbladder or colorectal cancer (not recorded which). This table probably holds off-target reads from a library built for another chain.

The CDR3 is CASRSYDRNTEAFF. The DNA for the CDR3 is TGTGCCAGCAGAAGTTACGACAGGAACACTGAAGCTTTCTTT. V usage is TRBV6-6 and J usage is TRBJ1-1, with D possibly TRBD1 on 5 matching bases. Trimming removed 6 bases from V and 1 base from J, with 12 bases in between. In germline, CDR1 is MNHNY, CDR2 SVGAGI (reference sequence). CDR3 length: 14 residues.